This T cell receptor beta chain was sequenced for a study of memory CD4+ T cells and cytomegalovirus serostatus. Looking at the study overall: Donors were healthy Belgian adults, fewer than ten CMV seropositive and 20 to 25 seronegative. Whole-study findings and limits: CMV serostatus prediction reached median AUC roughly 0.95, or 0.91 with US-trained model. CD4+ memory repertoires contained about 40% of the roughly 160 reported CMV TCRbeta sequences.

The sort gate was single viable CD3+CD4+CD8-CD45RO+ cells for memory CD4+ T cells. CD4+ T cells were isolated by positive magnetic selection. The CDR3 consists of 15 residues. V was pared by 2 bases and J by 8 bases, with 13 bases between. In germline, CDR1 is KGHSH, CDR2 LQKENI. Clones were read by immunoSEQ multiplex PCR, and TCRdb kept only the in-frame ones, dropping some. The sample includes 35,000 to 45,000 clones, roughly 77% of them seen just once. This clone is medium-sized (0.01 to 0.1%) by share. Its antigen is not known. Material for sequencing was memory CD4+ T cells from blood. This sequence originates from an adult in good health and CMV-seronegative. The J gene is TRBJ1-6, the V gene TRBV18; D call uncertain. The chain's CDR3 is CASSPVGQRDSPLHF. The CDR3 DNA reads as TGTGCCAGCTCACCAGTTGGCCAACGTGATTCACCCCTCCACTTT.